The 29 T cell receptor beta chains reported below all come from one sample, sequenced in a study of blood T cell repertoires in COVID-19. Sequencing was performed with immunoSEQ multiplex PCR; in TCRdb, only in-frame clones are kept and a portion is missing. The table has 300,000 to 450,000 clones, approximately 77% seen once; the top ten hold under 1.2%. Source material: peripheral blood. These TCRs come from a human donor with acute or convalescent COVID-19. The donor label of this sample is uncertain.

The chain couples TRBV18 to TRBJ2-1; the D gene is possibly TRBD2 (6 bases). The CDR3 consists of 14 residues. Germline CDR1 KGHSH, CDR2 LQKENI. V lost 3 bases and J lost 1, with 7 bases in between. The CDR3 reads CASSPGRSYNEQFF. CDR3 nucleotides: TGTGCCAGCTCACCGGGGAGGTCCTACAATGAGCAGTTCTTC.

J is TRBJ1-3 and V is TRBV30, with TRBD1 as a possible D gene (6 bases). V was clipped by 7 bases and J by 4 bases, with 17 bases between them. This CDR3 region has 14 residues. The germline CDR1 and CDR2 sequences are GTSNPN and SVGIG (reference sequence). CDR3: CALQGRGRGNTIYF. DNA for the CDR3: TGTGCCTTACAAGGCAGGGGAAGGGGAAACACCATATATTTT.

About this clone itself: One end of the junction varies from germline; a read error may be responsible. The chain uses TRBV5-1 and TRBJ2-7, with D possibly being TRBD2 (6 bases). This CDR3 comprises 13 residues. Germline V lookup: CDR1 SGHRS, CDR2 YFSETQ. CDR3 in DNA: TGCGCCAGCAGCTTAGGGGACTCCTCCGAGCAGTACTTC. Encoded protein: CASSLGDSSEQYF.

The chain employs TRBV28 and TRBJ1-1; no definite D call. Trimming took 4 bases from V and 11 from J, leaving 11 bases between them. Germline CDR1 and CDR2: MDHEN and SYDVKM. The CDR3 loop spans 11 amino acids. In DNA form, the CDR3 reads TGTGCCAGCAGTTCCCCCAGGTCGGCTTTCTTT. This sequence encodes CASSSPRSAFF.

The J gene is TRBJ1-2, the V gene TRBV18; no clear D gene. This CDR3 comprises 13 residues. Per germline, CDR1 KGHSH and CDR2 LQKENI. The V and J ends lost 3 bases and 4 bases respectively, with 9 bases between them. The CDR3 DNA follows: TGTGCCAGCTCACCTACACAGTCCTATGGCTACACCTTC. Its protein product is CASSPTQSYGYTF.

The chain recombines TRBV6-6 with TRBJ1-2, with D unresolved. Germline assignment: CDR1 MNHNY and CDR2 SVGAGI (reference sequence). V was cut by 6 bases and J by 4 bases, with 9 bases left in between. This CDR3 is 12 amino acids long. The CDR3 sequence: CASSPRVYGYTF. CDR3 sequence (DNA): TGTGCCAGCAGCCCCCGAGTCTATGGCTACACCTTC.

The chain has TRBV6-5 and TRBJ1-5, with TRBD1 as a possible D gene (5 bases). The CDR3 loop spans 15 amino acids. V gave up 10 bases and J gave up 2 bases, with 18 bases separating them. Looked up from germline, CDR1 is MNHEY and CDR2 is SVGAGI. As DNA, the CDR3 is TGTGCCACCTCCCAGGGAGGTAGGGGCAATCAGCCCCAGCATTTT. Its translation is CATSQGGRGNQPQHF.

The chain recombines TRBV19 with TRBJ1-5; D not resolved. The CDR3 totals 13 residues. The germline V gene encodes CDR1 LNHDA and CDR2 SQIVND (reference sequence). V lost 1 base to trimming and J lost 6 bases, with 7 bases between them. CDR3 DNA: TGTGCCAGTAGTATAGTAGAGAGTCAGCCCCAGCATTTT. Translation: CASSIVESQPQHF.

This rearrangement joins TRBV19 to TRBJ2-2, with 11 bases aligning to TRBD2. This CDR3 spans 15 amino acids. Germline lookup yields CDR1 LNHDA and CDR2 SQIVND (reference sequence). Unmatched junction bases numbered 4, after V lost 6 bases and J lost 4 bases. CDR3 in amino acids: CASRSLAGGTGELFF. For the CDR3, the DNA is TGTGCCAGTAGGAGCCTAGCGGGGGGCACCGGGGAGCTGTTTTTT.

This sequence joins TRBV5-3 and TRBJ1-3; D is undetermined. TRBV5-3 is sorted into the ORF group, with uncertain function. This CDR3 has 12 residues. V was cut by 1 base and J by 11 bases, with 10 bases left in between. CDR3 protein: CARSLYPTAIYF. The CDR3 region has the DNA TGTGCCAGAAGCTTGTATCCCACTGCCATATATTTT.

The chain employs TRBV2 and TRBJ2-2; 7 nucleotides match TRBD1. Trimming took 5 bases from V and 0 from J; bases not matched to a gene: 6. Germline values: CDR1 SNHLY, CDR2 FYNNEI. The CDR3 has 16 residues. The DNA for the CDR3 is TGTGCCAGCAGTAAGAGACAGGGCCCGAACACCGGGGAGCTGTTTTTT. It specifies CASSKRQGPNTGELFF.

This clone has a single count. Other DNA sequences in the sample encode the same CDR3. The chain combines TRBV6-6 with TRBJ2-7; TRBD1 might be the D (6 bases). There are 14 residues in the CDR3. V was clipped by 0 bases and J by 2 bases, with 8 bases between them. Germline V gene sequence: CDR1 MNHNY, CDR2 SVGAGI (reference sequence). The CDR3 DNA follows: TGTGCCAGCAGTTACTCAACAGGGCCCTACGAGCAGTACTTC. Its protein is CASSYSTGPYEQYF.

Comment on this clone: A much larger clone sits a single nucleotide away, making a read error possible. This CDR3 is CASSLQDNSPLHF. The CDR3 DNA reads TGTGCCAGCAGCTTACAGGATAATTCACCCCTCCACTTT. The V and J genes are TRBV5-5 and TRBJ1-6; a possible D gene is TRBD1 (5 bases). CDR3 length: 13 amino acids. Trimming removed 2 bases at V and 5 bases at J, with 5 bases between. The germline V gene has CDR1 SGHKS and CDR2 YYEKEE (reference sequence).

Written as DNA, the CDR3 is TGTGCCAGCAGTGAAGAAGTGGGGCAGGGAACTGGAAACACCATATATTTT. It translates to CASSEEVGQGTGNTIYF. This sequence joins TRBV6-1 and TRBJ1-3; D is possibly TRBD1 (5 bases). The CDR3 runs 17 residues. CDR1 MNHNS and CDR2 SASEGT come from the germline V gene. Trimming removed 1 base at V and 2 bases at J, with 15 bases between.

The CDR3 spells CASSSLMENYGYTF. DNA for the CDR3: TGTGCCAGCAGTTCGCTGATGGAGAACTATGGCTACACCTTC. The rearrangement joins TRBV2 to TRBJ1-2; no clear D. CDR1 and CDR2 from the germline V gene are SNHLY and FYNNEI. Trimming shortened V by 5 bases and J by 2 bases, and 12 bases separated the two germline ends. The CDR3 length is 14 residues. Supplemented by reference TRBV2 and TRBJ1-2, the full variable domain reads EPEVTQTPSHQVTQMGQEVILRCVPISNHLYFYWYRQILGQKVEFLVSFYNNEISEKSEIFDDQFSVERPDGSNFTLKIRSTKLEDSAMYFCASSSLMENYGYTFGSGTRLTVV.

The CDR3 protein is CASRSGQVNTGELFF. The CDR3 nucleotides read TGTGCCAGCAGATCGGGACAGGTGAACACCGGGGAGCTGTTTTTT. The chain recombines TRBV14 with TRBJ2-2; 8 bases agree with TRBD1. Trimming at V came to 6 bases and at J to 1 base, leaving 4 bases not matched to a gene. The CDR3 is 15 amino acids. The germline gives CDR1 SGHDN, CDR2 FVKESK. Using reference TRBV14 and TRBJ2-2 for the parts outside the CDR3, the full variable domain is EAGVTQFPSHSVIEKGQTVTLRCDPISGHDNLYWYRRVMGKEIKFLLHFVKESKQDESGMPNNRFLAERTGGTYSTLKVQPAELEDSGVYFCASRSGQVNTGELFFGEGSRLTVL.

The V gene is TRBV19, the J gene TRBJ2-3; 9 nucleotides line up with TRBD1. V lost 4 bases, J lost 6 bases, and 5 bases stayed unmatched. Germline V CDR1 and CDR2: LNHDA, SQIVND (reference sequence). The CDR3 is 14 amino acids. The CDR3 protein is CASSTQGATDTQYF. The CDR3 bases are TGTGCCAGTAGTACACAGGGGGCGACGGATACGCAGTATTTT.

This chain uses TRBV5-1 with TRBJ2-1, with 8 bases fitting TRBD1. After removal of 4 bases from V and 9 bases from J, the junction contained 3 bases not matched to a gene. The germline V gene encodes CDR1 SGHRS and CDR2 YFSETQ. This CDR3 is 12 amino acids long. CDR3 protein: CASSRTGTEQFF. CDR3 DNA: TGCGCCAGCAGCCGGACAGGGACTGAGCAGTTCTTC.

The genes are TRBV18 and TRBJ1-1, with 7 bases aligning to TRBD1. This CDR3 comprises 13 residues. With V trimmed by 6 bases and J by 7 bases, 8 bases remained unmatched. Germline V CDR1 and CDR2: KGHSH, LQKENI. The DNA of the CDR3 is TGTGCCAGCTCCCTTGGATGGGACAGTGAAGCTTTCTTT. It codes for CASSLGWDSEAFF. Variable domain in full (rest from reference TRBV18 and TRBJ1-1): NAGVMQNPRHLVRRRGQEARLRCSPMKGHSHVYWYRQLPEEGLKFMVYLQKENIIDESGMPKERFSAEFPKEGPSILRIQQVVRGDSAAYFCASSLGWDSEAFFGQGTRLTVV.

This clone appeared once. J is TRBJ1-1 and V is TRBV2; a weak D match, TRBD1 (5 bases). CDR1 is SNHLY, CDR2 FYNNEI, per germline. Trimming cost V 5 bases and J 1 base, with 14 bases left between them. CDR3 size: 15 residues. CDR3 region: CASSRQQLTNTEAFF. The CDR3 DNA reads TGTGCCAGCAGTCGACAGCAGCTGACGAACACTGAAGCTTTCTTT.

The gene calls are TRBV25-1 and TRBJ1-2, with D perhaps TRBD1 (5 bases). Between the trimmed V and J ends, which lost 4 bases and 5 bases, there was a span of 11 bases. This CDR3 comprises 13 residues. CDR1 and CDR2 from the germline V gene are MGHDK and SYGVNS. CDR3 in amino acids: CASSAGPAYGYTF. The CDR3, as DNA: TGTGCCAGCAGTGCAGGGCCGGCTTATGGCTACACCTTC.

This chain links TRBV5-5 with TRBJ1-1; the match to TRBD1 covers 9 bases. Germline V CDR1 and CDR2: SGHKS, YYEKEE (reference sequence). V lost 6 bases and J lost 2; bases outside the gene matches: 11. This CDR3 region has 16 residues. CDR3 nucleotides: TGTGCCAGCACTGGGACAGGGTGGTATGAAAACACTGAAGCTTTCTTT. Protein: CASTGTGWYENTEAFF. Together with reference TRBV5-5 and TRBJ1-1, the CDR3 gives the full variable domain: DAGVTQSPTHLIKTRGQQVTLRCSPISGHKSVSWYQQVLGQGPQFIFQYYEKEERGRGNFPDRFSARQFPNYSSELNVNALLLGDSALYLCASTGTGWYENTEAFFGQGTRLTVV.

The gene calls are TRBV11-2 and TRBJ2-5; D is uncertain. Trimming left V 1 base short and J 2 bases short, with 11 bases between. Germline V gives CDR1 SGHAT, CDR2 FQNNGV. The CDR3 totals 15 residues. The CDR3 DNA reads TGTGCCAGCAGCTTAGTCGGGTCCTCACAAGAGACCCAGTACTTC. Translating it yields CASSLVGSSQETQYF.

The genes are TRBV3-1 (or the pseudogene TRBV3-2) and TRBJ2-1, with TRBD2 identical over 10 bases. Germline trimming cut 0 bases from V and 7 bases from J; bases unmatched to any gene: 9. Germline V lookup: CDR1 LGHDT, CDR2 YNNKEL (reference sequence). The CDR3 loop spans 17 amino acids. The CDR3 DNA sequence: TGTGCCAGCAGCCAAGACTTGGCTAGCGGGAGTTTAAATGAGCAGTTCTTC. Translating it yields CASSQDLASGSLNEQFF.

The chain links TRBV7-2 to TRBJ1-2; D is unclear. CDR1 and CDR2 (germline): SGHTA, FQGNSA. The CDR3 is made up of 19 amino acids. V gave up 2 bases and J gave up 2 bases, with 24 bases separating them. The CDR3 bases are TGTGCCAGCAGCTTACTCTGGAGGCCCCAATTCGGGCCAAACTATGGCTACACCTTC. Its translation is CASSLLWRPQFGPNYGYTF. Full variable domain (outside the CDR3, taken from reference TRBV7-2 and TRBJ1-2): GAGVSQSPSNKVTEKGKDVELRCDPISGHTALYWYRQSLGQGLEFLIYFQGNSAPDKSGLPSDRFSAERTGGSVSTLTIQRTQQEDSAVYLCASSLLWRPQFGPNYGYTFGSGTRLTVV.

V usage is TRBV28 and J usage is TRBJ2-3; 12 bases fit TRBD1. After removal of 6 bases from V and 1 base from J, the junction contained 8 bases not matched to a gene. Germline CDR1 MDHEN, CDR2 SYDVKM. The CDR3 is made up of 17 amino acids. CDR3 DNA: TGTGCCAGCAGAGGGGGACAGGGGGCGCTTCGCACAGATACGCAGTATTTT. Protein sequence: CASRGGQGALRTDTQYF.

This clone was seen only once. The V gene is TRBV14, the J gene TRBJ2-7; perhaps TRBD2 as D (5 bases). Germline V gives CDR1 SGHDN, CDR2 FVKESK. V shed 2 bases and J shed 3 bases, with 14 bases lying between them. The CDR3 sequence is 15 residues long. The CDR3 coding sequence is TGTGCCAGCAGCCAAAAAAAGCGGACCTTCTACGAGCAGTACTTC. This codes for CASSQKKRTFYEQYF.

The V gene is TRBV30, the J gene TRBJ1-2; D is unclear. The CDR3 has 15 residues. Trimming shortened V by 6 bases and J by 0 bases, and 17 bases separated the two germline ends. Per the germline V gene, CDR1 is GTSNPN and CDR2 is SVGIG (reference sequence). Written as DNA, the CDR3 is TGTGCCTGCCCCCCGAGAGGGCAATCTAACTATGGCTACACCTTC. It is translated as CACPPRGQSNYGYTF.

The rearrangement joins TRBV7-9 to TRBJ2-1, with D perhaps TRBD2 (6 bases). Trimming pared 4 bases from V and 5 bases from J, leaving 12 bases between. CDR1 is SEHNR and CDR2 is FQNEAQ in the germline V gene (reference sequence). The length of the CDR3 is 14 residues. The CDR3 DNA sequence: TGTGCCAGCAGCTCCGGGACTGGGGACAATGAGCAGTTCTTC. Amino acids: CASSSGTGDNEQFF. The variable domain in full, completed from reference TRBV7-9 and TRBJ2-1, reads DTGVSQNPRHKITKRGQNVTFRCDPISEHNRLYWYRQTLGQGPEFLTYFQNEAQLEKSRLLSDRFSAERPKGSFSTLEIQRTEQGDSAMYLCASSSGTGDNEQFFGPGTRLTVL.